The next 30 T cell receptor beta chains were all read from a single sample in a study of T cell responses to AZD1222 COVID-19 vaccine. TCRdb keeps only in-frame clones here, not all; method: immunoSEQ multiplex PCR. The table lists about 55,000 clones, approximately 89% of them singletons. The sequencing used peripheral blood, collected on day 0 of AZD1222 vaccination. These receptors all come from an adult in good health.

The chain carries TRBV5-1 and TRBJ1-2; no definite D call. CDR1 and CDR2 (germline): SGHRS, YFSETQ. Trimming stripped 0 bases from V and 2 bases from J, with 8 bases between. There are 14 residues in the CDR3. CDR3 amino acids: CASSLAGENYGYTF. The CDR3 coding sequence is TGCGCCAGCAGCTTGGCCGGGGAAAACTATGGCTACACCTTC.

This clone has just a few counts. This chain uses TRBV5-6 with TRBJ2-6, with 8 bases fitting TRBD1. J was trimmed by 2 bases and V by 1 base; bases with no gene match: 8. The CDR3 extends over 18 amino acids. Germline V gene lookup returns CDR1 SGHDT and CDR2 YYEEEE. DNA of the CDR3: TGTGCCAGCAGCTTGAGAGACAGGGGTGTGGCTGGGGCCAACGTCCTGACTTTC. Its translation is CASSLRDRGVAGANVLTF. Drawing the rest from reference TRBV5-6 and TRBJ2-6, the complete variable domain is DAGVTQSPTHLIKTRGQQVTLRCSPKSGHDTVSWYQQALGQGPQFIFQYYEEEERQRGNFPDRFSGHQFPNYSSELNVNALLLGDSALYLCASSLRDRGVAGANVLTFGAGSRLTVL.

The V call is TRBV3-1 (or the pseudogene TRBV3-2), the J call TRBJ1-5; no reliable D call. V was trimmed by 1 base and J by 5 bases, leaving 6 bases between them. The CDR3 has 13 amino acids. From germline, CDR1 is LGHDT and CDR2 YNNKEL (reference sequence). CDR3 DNA sequence: TGTGCCAGCAGCCAAGGCCCCCATCAGCCCCAGCATTTT. Translating gives CASSQGPHQPQHF.

This chain uses TRBV27 with TRBJ1-1; TRBD1 is a possible D gene (6 bases). Trimming removed 6 bases from V and 3 bases from J, with 14 bases in between. CDR3 length equals 14 residues. Per germline, CDR1 MNHEY and CDR2 SMNVEV (reference sequence). The CDR3 loop is CASRVRGGDTEAFF. The CDR3 nucleotides read TGTGCCAGCAGAGTGAGAGGGGGTGACACTGAAGCTTTCTTT.

The chain has TRBV30 and TRBJ2-7, with D maybe TRBD1 (5 bases). Germline CDR1 reads GTSNPN; CDR2 reads SVGIG (reference sequence). The CDR3 extends over 14 amino acids. V shed 0 bases and J shed 2 bases, with 11 bases lying between them. The CDR3 DNA sequence: TGTGCCTGGAGTGTAGGGCAGGGCCCCTACGAGCAGTACTTC. This encodes CAWSVGQGPYEQYF. Combining the CDR3 with reference TRBV30 and TRBJ2-7 gives the whole variable domain SQTIHQWPATLVQPVGSPLSLECTVEGTSNPNLYWYRQAAGRGLQLLFYSVGIGQISSEVPQNLSASRPQDRQFILSSKKLLLSDSGFYLCAWSVGQGPYEQYFGPGTRLTVT.

With regard to this clone: One base away lies a much larger clone, so this may be a sequencing read error. This CDR3 is also generated by other DNA sequences in the sample. The chain links TRBV10-3 to TRBJ1-5; 10 bases agree with TRBD1. The ends lost 9 bases at V and 0 bases at J; junction bases unmatched: 2. This CDR3 is built from 14 residues. Germline V gene sequence: CDR1 ENHRY, CDR2 SYGVKD. CDR3 residues: CAIGTGDSNQPQHF. CDR3 DNA sequence: TGTGCCATTGGGACAGGGGATAGCAATCAGCCCCAGCATTTT.

This rearrangement joins TRBV6-8 to TRBJ2-1; TRBD2 agrees at 12 bases. The CDR3 is 18 residues long. V gave up 2 bases and J gave up 7 bases; unmatched junction bases: 12. Germline CDR1 MNHGY, CDR2 SAAAGT. CDR3 loop: CASSYRTSGEVRENEQFF. The DNA of the CDR3 is TGTGCCAGCAGTTACAGGACTAGCGGGGAGGTCAGAGAGAATGAGCAGTTCTTC.

The count of this clone is one. J is TRBJ2-3 and V is TRBV12-3 or TRBV12-4, with D tentatively TRBD2 (5 bases). V gave up 2 bases and J gave up 10 bases, with 13 bases separating them. CDR3 length: 13 amino acids. The CDR3 protein is CASSLTTRGAQYF. The DNA for the CDR3 is TGTGCCAGCAGTTTAACTACACGGGGTGCGCAGTATTTT.

This chain links TRBV9 with TRBJ2-5; maybe TRBD2 (6 bases). This CDR3 spans 16 amino acids. Trimming took off 0 bases at V and 2 bases at J, with 14 bases between the two ends. Germline V CDR1 and CDR2: SGDLS, YYNGEE. The CDR3 spells CASSVAGGIVQETQYF. The CDR3 DNA is TGTGCCAGCAGCGTAGCGGGCGGGATCGTTCAAGAGACCCAGTACTTC.

This clone showed up just once. This chain uses TRBV2 with TRBJ1-6; 8 bases match TRBD1. V lost 8 bases to trimming and J lost 10 bases; unmatched junction nucleotides: 10. Germline loops: CDR1 SNHLY, CDR2 FYNNEI. There are 14 residues in the CDR3. CDR3 DNA sequence: TGTGCCAGCCGGAGACAGGGGACGAACTCACCCCTCCACTTT. Its translation is CASRRQGTNSPLHF.

The gene calls are TRBV13 and TRBJ2-1, with D maybe TRBD1 (6 bases). The V and J ends lost 4 bases and 5 bases respectively, with 15 bases between them. The CDR3 is 15 residues long. Germline assignment: CDR1 PRHDT and CDR2 FYEKMQ (reference sequence). The DNA of the CDR3 is TGTGCCAGCAGCTCTACAGGGATCCCACACAATGAGCAGTTCTTC. It yields the protein CASSSTGIPHNEQFF. The full variable domain, in which reference TRBV13 and TRBJ2-1 provide the parts outside the CDR3, is AAGVIQSPRHLIKEKRETATLKCYPIPRHDTVYWYQQGPGQDPQFLISFYEKMQSDKGSIPDRFSAQQFSDYHSELNMSSLELGDSALYFCASSSTGIPHNEQFFGPGTRLTVL.

The chain combines TRBV4-2 with TRBJ1-2; D unresolved. This CDR3 region has 14 residues. Germline CDR1 is LGHNA and CDR2 is YNFKEQ. V was clipped by 0 bases and J by 1 base, with 6 bases between them. The CDR3 protein is CASSQDGFNYGYTF. The CDR3 DNA is TGTGCCAGCAGCCAAGATGGGTTTAACTATGGCTACACCTTC.

The genes are TRBV7-3 and TRBJ2-5, with 11 positions matching TRBD1. The junction had 4 bases not matched to a gene; V was cut back by 8 bases and J by 5 bases. The CDR3 length is 13 residues. CDR1 and CDR2 from the germline V gene are SGHTA and FQGTGA. CDR3 in DNA: TGTGCCAGCGGACAGGGGGCTGGGGAGACCCAGTACTTC. Translating gives CASGQGAGETQYF.

V is TRBV19 and J is TRBJ2-5; 12 bases are a match to TRBD2. Germline CDR1 LNHDA, CDR2 SQIVND (reference sequence). The CDR3 runs to 15 residues. The V segment lost 5 bases and the J segment 5 bases; nucleotides outside the gene matches: 6. The CDR3 region has the DNA TGTGCCAGTAGTCCACCGGGACTAGCGGGTGAGACCCAGTACTTC. Translating gives CASSPPGLAGETQYF.

The chain is built from TRBV11-2 and TRBJ2-7; no reliable D call. There are 14 residues in the CDR3. The V and J ends lost 5 bases and 2 bases respectively, with 13 bases between them. The V gene's germline CDR1 is SGHAT and CDR2 FQNNGV. CDR3 loop: CASSPPAGAYEQYF. The CDR3 DNA reads TGTGCCAGCAGCCCCCCGGCCGGAGCCTACGAGCAGTACTTC. Full variable domain (missing parts from reference TRBV11-2 and TRBJ2-7): EAGVAQSPRYKIIEKRQSVAFWCNPISGHATLYWYQQILGQGPKLLIQFQNNGVVDDSQLPKDRFSAERLKGVDSTLKIQPAKLEDSAVYLCASSPPAGAYEQYFGPGTRLTVT.

V is TRBV18 and J is TRBJ2-2; D unresolved. Germline V gene sequence: CDR1 KGHSH, CDR2 LQKENI. The CDR3 is 13 residues long. V shed 3 bases and J shed 7 bases, with 9 bases lying between them. The CDR3 bases are TGTGCCAGCTCACCCGCAGTCCACGGGGAGCTGTTTTTT. Encoded protein: CASSPAVHGELFF.

V and J are TRBV5-8 and TRBJ1-6; D is unresolved. This CDR3 is built from 15 residues. V was shortened by 3 bases and J by 8 bases, with 15 bases between the two germline ends. Germline loops: CDR1 SGHTS, CDR2 YDEGEE. CDR3 nucleotides: TGTGCCAGCAGCTCCGGCTCCGTGGGAGATTCACCCCTCCACTTT. Its protein is CASSSGSVGDSPLHF.

This chain links TRBV4-1 with TRBJ2-3, with D perhaps matching TRBD1 (5 bases). The V end was cut by 0 bases, the J end by 0 bases, with 7 bases between. The germline CDR1 and CDR2 sequences are MGHRA and YSYEKL. The CDR3 totals 15 residues. CDR3 DNA sequence: TGCGCCAGCAGCCAAGAGGACACGAGCACAGATACGCAGTATTTT. As protein: CASSQEDTSTDTQYF.

This sequence joins TRBV29-1 and TRBJ2-1; the match to TRBD2 covers 8 bases. J gave up 8 bases and V 7 bases, and 19 bases lay outside the gene matches. Germline CDR1 reads SQVTM; CDR2 reads ANQGSEA. The CDR3 is 16 residues long. In DNA form, the CDR3 reads TGCAGCGGCACTAGCGGAGGCTCCCCGGGTCTCGATGAGCAGTTCTTC. It encodes CSGTSGGSPGLDEQFF.

The chain recombines TRBV6-5 with TRBJ2-1; D unresolved. Germline V gives CDR1 MNHEY, CDR2 SVGAGI. The V gene lost 6 bases and the J gene lost 3 bases, with 15 bases spanning the gap. The CDR3 is 15 residues long. CDR3 DNA: TGTGCCAGCAGACCCCGGACGGGCCTCTACAATGAGCAGTTCTTC. This translates into CASRPRTGLYNEQFF.

The chain carries TRBV6-5 and TRBJ2-7; a weak D match, TRBD2 (5 bases). Germline V lookup: CDR1 MNHEY, CDR2 SVGAGI. The germline V and J ends were trimmed by 10 bases and 2 bases, with 15 bases remaining between them. This CDR3 region has 13 residues. The DNA for the CDR3 is TGTGCCACCGGAAGCGGACCTACCTACGAGCAGTACTTC. Translating it yields CATGSGPTYEQYF.

The chain couples TRBV11-3 to TRBJ1-2, with a weak D call TRBD1 (6 bases). Per the germline V gene, CDR1 is SGHNT and CDR2 is YENEEA. This CDR3 region has 18 residues. V gave up 0 bases and J gave up 6 bases, with 23 bases separating them. The CDR3 DNA reads as TGTGCCAGCAGCTTAGATCGTTTACAGGGATCACCCTTTGATGGCTACACCTTC. Protein sequence: CASSLDRLQGSPFDGYTF.

The gene calls are TRBV6-6 and TRBJ2-1; the match to TRBD2 covers 13 bases. The CDR3 totals 17 residues. V shed 5 bases, J shed 1 base, and the junction held 5 bases outside the gene matches. CDR1 and CDR2 from the germline V gene are MNHNY and SVGAGI (reference sequence). CDR3 bases: TGTGCCAGCAGTCGAGGGACTAGCGGGACTTCCTACAATGAGCAGTTCTTC. Its protein is CASSRGTSGTSYNEQFF.

This chain uses TRBV11-2 with TRBJ2-2; maybe TRBD1 (6 bases). CDR1 is SGHAT, CDR2 FQNNGV, per germline. V dropped 6 bases and J dropped 1 base, with 15 bases sitting between them. The CDR3 totals 16 residues. The DNA of the CDR3 is TGTGCCAGCAGTCAAGTAGGACAGATGAACACCGGGGAGCTGTTTTTT. This translates into CASSQVGQMNTGELFF.

This clone occurred once. CDR3 sequence (DNA): TGTGCCAGCAGCTTAGATCGCCAGGGTTTTTACGAGCAGTACTTC. As protein: CASSLDRQGFYEQYF. The J gene is TRBJ2-7, the V gene TRBV11-2, with D possibly being TRBD1 (5 bases). This CDR3 has 15 amino acids. With 0 bases removed from V and 4 bases from J, the gap between germline ends came to 13 bases. Looked up from germline, CDR1 is SGHAT and CDR2 is FQNNGV.

This chain uses TRBV7-9 with TRBJ2-1; TRBD1 matches 7 bases. J was trimmed by 9 bases and V by 4 bases; bases with no gene match: 3. The CDR3 has 12 residues. CDR1 is SEHNR, CDR2 FQNEAQ, per germline (reference sequence). CDR3 nucleotide sequence: TGTGCCAGCAGCTCGGCAGGGGGTGAGCAGTTCTTC. It encodes CASSSAGGEQFF. Supplemented by reference TRBV7-9 and TRBJ2-1, the full variable domain reads DTGVSQNPRHKITKRGQNVTFRCDPISEHNRLYWYRQTLGQGPEFLTYFQNEAQLEKSRLLSDRFSAERPKGSFSTLEIQRTEQGDSAMYLCASSSAGGEQFFGPGTRLTVL.

The chain recombines TRBV5-6 with TRBJ1-2, with TRBD1 matching over 8 bases. The V segment lost 4 bases and the J segment 5 bases; nucleotides outside the gene matches: 10. Germline values: CDR1 SGHDT, CDR2 YYEEEE. The CDR3 covers 15 residues. The CDR3 DNA sequence: TGTGCCAGCAGCCCACTACAGGGGGGACCTTATGGCTACACCTTC. This codes for CASSPLQGGPYGYTF.

The rearrangement links TRBV4-2 to TRBJ2-7; possibly TRBD1 for D (5 bases). This CDR3 has 15 amino acids. V shed 0 bases and J shed 2 bases, with 11 bases lying between them. CDR1 LGHNA and CDR2 YNFKEQ come from the germline V gene. Here the CDR3 reads CASSQEDSAPYEQYF. CDR3 nucleotides: TGTGCCAGCAGCCAAGAAGACAGCGCTCCCTACGAGCAGTACTTC.

V is TRBV7-9 and J is TRBJ2-7; D gene uncertain. Germline V lookup: CDR1 SEHNR, CDR2 FQNEAQ (reference sequence). Between the trimmed V and J ends, which lost 5 bases and 0 bases, there was a span of 14 bases. This CDR3 region has 15 residues. Written as DNA, the CDR3 is TGTGCCAGCAGCCACTCCCTCTCAAGCTCCTACGAGCAGTACTTC. Protein: CASSHSLSSSYEQYF.

The chain uses TRBV6-2 or TRBV6-3 and TRBJ2-1, with no clear D. V was cut by 6 bases and J by 0 bases, with 6 bases left in between. CDR3 length: 13 residues. Germline V lookup: CDR1 MNHEY, CDR2 SVGEGT. The CDR3 coding sequence is TGTGCCAGCAGCCCCGACTCCTACAATGAGCAGTTCTTC. This encodes CASSPDSYNEQFF.